In its sample, the clone carrying this TCR beta chain was seen a few times. Its antigen is not identified. The record originates from a study of CD8 T cells in ankylosing spondylitis. Study-level results: Seemingly distinctive of ankylosing spondylitis blood was a TCR beta motif formed by eight highly homologous variants.

This CDR3 spans 15 amino acids. Germline V gene sequence: CDR1 MGHDK, CDR2 SYGVNS. Trimming left V 8 bases short and J 4 bases short, with 18 bases between. TCRdb used MiXCR to reprocess the 5' RACE reads, holding one entry per CDR3 protein. Of 200,000 to 250,000 distinct CDR3 sequences listed, roughly 18% were seen once; the top ten hold approximately 46%. The receptor's source is a male donor with ankylosing spondylitis. Sequences were obtained from blood, either unsorted or a sorted T cell fraction (not recorded which). The genes are TRBV25-1 and TRBJ1-3, with a possible D match to TRBD1 (5 bases). The CDR3 spells CASREGDQLGNTIYF. The CDR3 DNA sequence: TGTGCCAGCCGGGAAGGGGACCAACTCGGAAACACCATATATTTT.